The rows below give T cell receptor beta chains drawn from one sample of a study of technical replicates of blood from a few donors. Generated by immunoSEQ multiplex PCR, the TCRdb table keeps only in-frame clones and is missing some. The sample yields more than 65,000 clones, 95% seen once. The specimen was T cells isolated from PBMCs. Receptors were obtained from a human donor in good health. The CDR3 runs from the conserved cysteine through the conserved F or W. A D gene is named only where the DNA matches it firmly. The size entry is marked missing in some rows and otherwise reads once, few, many or a size class.

CDR3 DNA: TGTGCCAGCAGCCAAGTAAAAGCGGGAGGCCCCTCCTACAATGAGCAGTTCTTC; CDR3 protein: CASSQVKAGGPSYNEQFF; clone size: NA; J gene: TRBJ2-1; V gene: TRBV14; D gene: TRBD2
CDR3 DNA: TGTGCCATCAGTGACCCGACAGCCAGACCCTACGAGCAGTACTTC; CDR3 protein: CAISDPTARPYEQYF; clone size: NA; J gene: TRBJ2-7; V gene: TRBV10-3; D gene: NA
CDR3 DNA: TGTGCCAGCAGTTACGTGGCGGGGGGCCAAGAGACCCAGTACTTC; CDR3 protein: CASSYVAGGQETQYF; clone size: NA; J gene: TRBJ2-5; V gene: TRBV6-5; D gene: TRBD2
CDR3 DNA: TGTGCCAGCAGCCAAGAATCGGGACAGCGCTCCTACGAGCAGTACTTC; CDR3 protein: CASSQESGQRSYEQYF; clone size: NA; J gene: TRBJ2-7; V gene: TRBV4-2; D gene: TRBD1
CDR3 DNA: TGTGCCAGCTCACCGGGCCTTCGGAGGGACGAGCAGTACTTC; CDR3 protein: CASSPGLRRDEQYF; clone size: few; J gene: TRBJ2-7; V gene: TRBV18; D gene: NA
CDR3 DNA: TGTGCCTGGAGAGGCAGGCCTAATGAAAAACTGTTTTTT; CDR3 protein: CAWRGRPNEKLFF; clone size: few; J gene: TRBJ1-4; V gene: TRBV30; D gene: NA
CDR3 DNA: TGTGCCAGCAGCTTAACTGGGGGGGAAGCTTTCTTT; CDR3 protein: CASSLTGGEAFF; clone size: NA; J gene: TRBJ1-1; V gene: TRBV7-3; D gene: NA
CDR3 DNA: TGTGCCAGCTCCCCCGGGACAGGCTTTTACGAGCAGTACTTC; CDR3 protein: CASSPGTGFYEQYF; clone size: NA; J gene: TRBJ2-7; V gene: TRBV9; D gene: TRBD1
CDR3 DNA: TGTGCCAGCAGCGCGGACCTGGCGGGAACTGAAGCTTTCTTT; CDR3 protein: CASSADLAGTEAFF; clone size: NA; J gene: TRBJ1-1; V gene: TRBV9; D gene: NA
CDR3 DNA: TGTGCCAGCAGTTGGCTGATCAGGGGGCTTTATAACATTCAGTACTTC; CDR3 protein: CASSWLIRGLYNIQYF; clone size: NA; J gene: TRBJ2-4; V gene: TRBV6-6; D gene: TRBD1
CDR3 DNA: TGTGCCAGCAGCTTCGGGACTAGCGGGTTTTACCTCTACGAGCAGTACTTC; CDR3 protein: CASSFGTSGFYLYEQYF; clone size: NA; J gene: TRBJ2-7; V gene: TRBV11-3; D gene: TRBD2
CDR3 DNA: TGTGCCAGCAGCCTACATAGCGGTAGATCCTACGAGCAGTACTTC; CDR3 protein: CASSLHSGRSYEQYF; clone size: NA; J gene: TRBJ2-7; V gene: TRBV11-2; D gene: NA
CDR3 DNA: TGTGCCAGCAGTGAAGCTGAGGGACAGGGGTTGATAGCTTTCTTT; CDR3 protein: CASSEAEGQGLIAFF; clone size: NA; J gene: TRBJ1-1; V gene: TRBV6-1; D gene: TRBD1
CDR3 DNA: TGTGCCAGCTATATGAGAGACAATGAGCAGTTCTTC; CDR3 protein: CASYMRDNEQFF; clone size: NA; J gene: TRBJ2-1; V gene: TRBV2; D gene: NA
CDR3 DNA: TGTGCCAGCAGCTTGGACAGGCGGCTCTATGGCTACACCTTC; CDR3 protein: CASSLDRRLYGYTF; clone size: NA; J gene: TRBJ1-2; V gene: TRBV5-8; D gene: NA
CDR3 DNA: TGTGCCAGCAGCGCCGCCGGACAGGGACATGGCTACACCTTC; CDR3 protein: CASSAAGQGHGYTF; clone size: NA; J gene: TRBJ1-2; V gene: TRBV7-9; D gene: TRBD1
CDR3 DNA: TGTGCCAGCAGTGAACAGGGGTATTACGAGCAGTACTTC; CDR3 protein: CASSEQGYYEQYF; clone size: NA; J gene: TRBJ2-7; V gene: TRBV25-1; D gene: NA
CDR3 DNA: TGTGCCAGCAGCTTAGGTACAGGGTCCTACGAGCAGTACTTC; CDR3 protein: CASSLGTGSYEQYF; clone size: NA; J gene: TRBJ2-7; V gene: TRBV7-8; D gene: NA
CDR3 DNA: TGTGCCAGCAGTTTATCGGTGGGAGGAAAACTGTTTTTT; CDR3 protein: CASSLSVGGKLFF; clone size: NA; J gene: TRBJ1-4; V gene: TRBV27; D gene: NA
CDR3 DNA: TGTGCCAGCAGAGCCCCGGGACAGGGGATCAATGGCTACACCTTC; CDR3 protein: CASRAPGQGINGYTF; clone size: once; J gene: TRBJ1-2; V gene: TRBV27; D gene: TRBD1
CDR3 DNA: TGCGCCAGCAGCTTCGGGGACGGGGGAACTGGAAACACCATATATTTT; CDR3 protein: CASSFGDGGTGNTIYF; clone size: NA; J gene: TRBJ1-3; V gene: TRBV5-1; D gene: NA
CDR3 DNA: TGTGCCAGTAGTACTAACGGTGATTATAATTCACCCCTCCACTTT; CDR3 protein: CASSTNGDYNSPLHF; clone size: NA; J gene: TRBJ1-6; V gene: TRBV19; D gene: NA
CDR3 DNA: TGTGCCAGCAGCTCAGGGGGGGTTACAGGGGGGTGGAGTGAGCAGTACTTC; CDR3 protein: CASSSGGVTGGWSEQYF; clone size: NA; J gene: TRBJ2-7; V gene: TRBV11-2; D gene: NA
CDR3 DNA: TGTGCCTGGAGTGTACTTAGGGGCGCCTATTCACCCCTCCACTTT; CDR3 protein: CAWSVLRGAYSPLHF; clone size: NA; J gene: TRBJ1-6; V gene: TRBV30; D gene: NA
CDR3 DNA: TGCGCCAGCAGCCATACTAGCGGGGGGGCCTCCTACAATGAGCAGTTCTTC; CDR3 protein: CASSHTSGGASYNEQFF; clone size: NA; J gene: TRBJ2-1; V gene: TRBV5-1; D gene: TRBD2
CDR3 DNA: TGTGCCAGCACTAGCGGGAGCTTTAGCACAGATACGCAGTATTTT; CDR3 protein: CASTSGSFSTDTQYF; clone size: NA; J gene: TRBJ2-3; V gene: TRBV28; D gene: TRBD2
CDR3 DNA: TGTGCCAGCAGCCAAACTAGCGTCTCCTACAATGAGCAGTTCTTC; CDR3 protein: CASSQTSVSYNEQFF; clone size: NA; J gene: TRBJ2-1; V gene: TRBV7-2; D gene: TRBD2
CDR3 DNA: TGTGCCAGCAGTTACAGCAACACTGAAGCTTTCTTT; CDR3 protein: CASSYSNTEAFF; clone size: NA; J gene: TRBJ1-1; V gene: TRBV6-5; D gene: NA
CDR3 DNA: TGCGCCAGTAAAGGAGCGGGAGTATTGTACGAGCAGTACTTC; CDR3 protein: CASKGAGVLYEQYF; clone size: NA; J gene: TRBJ2-7; V gene: TRBV5-1; D gene: TRBD2
CDR3 DNA: TGTGCCAGCAGCTTACCGGGGGAGACTATTGAGCAGTTCTTC; CDR3 protein: CASSLPGETIEQFF; clone size: NA; J gene: TRBJ2-1; V gene: TRBV7-2; D gene: NA
CDR3 DNA: TGCAGCGTGACTAGCGGGAGGTGGACAGATACGCAGTATTTT; CDR3 protein: CSVTSGRWTDTQYF; clone size: NA; J gene: TRBJ2-3; V gene: TRBV29-1; D gene: TRBD2
CDR3 DNA: TGCGCCAGCAGCTGGGGACAGCTGCCGAACACTGAAGCTTTCTTT; CDR3 protein: CASSWGQLPNTEAFF; clone size: NA; J gene: TRBJ1-1; V gene: TRBV5-1; D gene: TRBD1
CDR3 DNA: TGTGCCAGCAGCTTAGGTGCGGGTTATGGCTACACCTTC; CDR3 protein: CASSLGAGYGYTF; clone size: NA; J gene: TRBJ1-2; V gene: TRBV7-6; D gene: NA
CDR3 DNA: TGTGCCAGCTCACCTCTAGCGGGACTTACCTACGAGCAGTACTTC; CDR3 protein: CASSPLAGLTYEQYF; clone size: NA; J gene: TRBJ2-7; V gene: TRBV18; D gene: TRBD2
CDR3 DNA: TGTGCCAGCAGTTACTCTACAGCGGAGGACAATGAGCAGTTCTTC; CDR3 protein: CASSYSTAEDNEQFF; clone size: NA; J gene: TRBJ2-1; V gene: TRBV6-6; D gene: NA
CDR3 DNA: TGTGCCAGCAGCTTCAGCGTCTCCTACGAGCAGTACTTC; CDR3 protein: CASSFSVSYEQYF; clone size: NA; J gene: TRBJ2-7; V gene: TRBV11-2; D gene: NA
CDR3 DNA: TGTGCCAGCTCACCAATTAGCGGGAACACTGAAGCTTTCTTT; CDR3 protein: CASSPISGNTEAFF; clone size: few; J gene: TRBJ1-1; V gene: TRBV18; D gene: NA
CDR3 DNA: TGTGCCACCCGCATAACGGGCTCTGGAAACACCATATATTTT; CDR3 protein: CATRITGSGNTIYF; clone size: once; J gene: TRBJ1-3; V gene: TRBV15; D gene: NA
CDR3 DNA: TGCGCCAGCAGTCGCGGGGGGGCCCAATCGTACAATGAGCAGTTCTTC; CDR3 protein: CASSRGGAQSYNEQFF; clone size: NA; J gene: TRBJ2-1; V gene: TRBV5-1; D gene: TRBD2
CDR3 DNA: TGTGCCAGCAGTCCGATAGCGGGGGAATACGAGCAGTACTTC; CDR3 protein: CASSPIAGEYEQYF; clone size: NA; J gene: TRBJ2-7; V gene: TRBV28; D gene: TRBD2
CDR3 DNA: TGTGCCACCACCACAGGGGATCATTCACCCCTCCACTTT; CDR3 protein: CATTTGDHSPLHF; clone size: NA; J gene: TRBJ1-6; V gene: TRBV6-5; D gene: TRBD1